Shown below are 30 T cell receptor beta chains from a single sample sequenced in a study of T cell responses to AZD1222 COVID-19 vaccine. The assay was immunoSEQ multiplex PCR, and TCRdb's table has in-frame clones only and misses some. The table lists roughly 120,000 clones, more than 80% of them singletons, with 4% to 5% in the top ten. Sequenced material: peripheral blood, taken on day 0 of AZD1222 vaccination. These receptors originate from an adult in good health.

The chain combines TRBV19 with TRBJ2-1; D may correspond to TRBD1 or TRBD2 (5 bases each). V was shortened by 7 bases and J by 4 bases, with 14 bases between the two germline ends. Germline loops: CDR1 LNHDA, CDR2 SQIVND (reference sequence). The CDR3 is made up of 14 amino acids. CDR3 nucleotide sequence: TGTGCCAGTACTCTACAGTGGGGGTACAATGAGCAGTTCTTC. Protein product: CASTLQWGYNEQFF.

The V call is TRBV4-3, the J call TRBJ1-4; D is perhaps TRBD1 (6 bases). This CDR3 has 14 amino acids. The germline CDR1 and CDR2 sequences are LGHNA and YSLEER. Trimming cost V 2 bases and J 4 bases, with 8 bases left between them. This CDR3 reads CASSQPGVNEKLFF. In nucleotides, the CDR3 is TGCGCCAGCAGCCAACCAGGGGTTAATGAAAAACTGTTTTTT.

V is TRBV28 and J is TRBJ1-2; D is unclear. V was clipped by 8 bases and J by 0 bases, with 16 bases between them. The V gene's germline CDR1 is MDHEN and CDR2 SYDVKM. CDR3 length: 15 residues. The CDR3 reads CASRHAAAPNYGYTF. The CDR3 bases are TGTGCCAGCCGTCACGCCGCGGCCCCTAACTATGGCTACACCTTC.

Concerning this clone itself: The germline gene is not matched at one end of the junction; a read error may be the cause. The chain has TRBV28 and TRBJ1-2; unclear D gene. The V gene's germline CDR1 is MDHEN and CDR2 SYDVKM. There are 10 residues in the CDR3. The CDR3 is CASGLGGYTF. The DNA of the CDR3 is TGTGCCAGCGGTTTGGGTGGCTACACCTTC.

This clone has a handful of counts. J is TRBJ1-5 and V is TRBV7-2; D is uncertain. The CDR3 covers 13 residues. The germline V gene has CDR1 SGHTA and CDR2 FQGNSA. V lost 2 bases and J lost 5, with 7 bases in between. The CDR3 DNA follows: TGTGCCAGCAGCTTACAGGATGATCAGCCCCAGCATTTT. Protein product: CASSLQDDQPQHF. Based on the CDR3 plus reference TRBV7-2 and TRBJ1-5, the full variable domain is GAGVSQSPSNKVTEKGKDVELRCDPISGHTALYWYRQSLGQGLEFLIYFQGNSAPDKSGLPSDRFSAERTGGSVSTLTIQRTQQEDSAVYLCASSLQDDQPQHFGDGTRLSIL.

The chain's CDR3 is CASRPSGRGGETQYF. The CDR3 bases are TGTGCCAGCAGACCGAGCGGGAGGGGCGGAGAGACCCAGTACTTC. This rearrangement joins TRBV14 to TRBJ2-5; TRBD2 aligns across 10 bases. Germline V gives CDR1 SGHDN, CDR2 FVKESK. The CDR3 loop spans 15 amino acids. Germline trimming cut 6 bases from V and 4 bases from J; bases unmatched to any gene: 8.

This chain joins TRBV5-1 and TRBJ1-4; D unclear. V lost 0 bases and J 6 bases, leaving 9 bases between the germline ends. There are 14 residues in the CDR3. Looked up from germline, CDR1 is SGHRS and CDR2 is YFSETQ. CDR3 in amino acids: CASSLGGPYEKLFF. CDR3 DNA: TGCGCCAGCAGCTTGGGAGGGCCTTATGAAAAACTGTTTTTT.

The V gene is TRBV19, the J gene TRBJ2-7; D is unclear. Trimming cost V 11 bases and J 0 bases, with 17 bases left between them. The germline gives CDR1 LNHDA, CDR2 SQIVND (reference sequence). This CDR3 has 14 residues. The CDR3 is CAHLLRQSSYEQYF. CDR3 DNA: TGTGCCCATCTCCTTAGACAAAGCTCCTACGAGCAGTACTTC. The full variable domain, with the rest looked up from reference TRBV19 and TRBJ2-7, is DGGITQSPKYLFRKEGQNVTLSCEQNLNHDAMYWYRQDPGQGLRLIYYSQIVNDFQKGDIAEGYSVSREKKESFPLTVTSAQKNPTAFYLCAHLLRQSSYEQYFGPGTRLTVT.

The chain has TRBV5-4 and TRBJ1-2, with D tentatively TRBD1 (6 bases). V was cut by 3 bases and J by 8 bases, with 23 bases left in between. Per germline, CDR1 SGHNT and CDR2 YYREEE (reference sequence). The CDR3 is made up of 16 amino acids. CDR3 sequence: CASSSSLKGGLDGYTF. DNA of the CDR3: TGTGCCAGCAGCTCGTCCTTAAAGGGGGGCTTAGACGGCTACACCTTC.

The DNA of the CDR3 is TGTGCCAGCAGCGGTAGGATGTCAGGGGTCTTTGAGACCCAGTACTTC. Translating gives CASSGRMSGVFETQYF. The rearrangement links TRBV9 to TRBJ2-5; maybe TRBD1 (6 bases). The CDR3 totals 16 residues. Germline CDR1 and CDR2: SGDLS and YYNGEE. V shed 3 bases and J shed 5 bases, with 20 bases lying between them.

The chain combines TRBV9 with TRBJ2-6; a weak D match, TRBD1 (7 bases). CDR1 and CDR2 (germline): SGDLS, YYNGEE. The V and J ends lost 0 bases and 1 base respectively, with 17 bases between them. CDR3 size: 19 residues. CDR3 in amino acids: CASSVALPTGRSGANVLTF. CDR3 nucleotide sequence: TGTGCCAGCAGCGTAGCTTTGCCGACAGGGAGGTCTGGGGCCAACGTCCTGACTTTC.

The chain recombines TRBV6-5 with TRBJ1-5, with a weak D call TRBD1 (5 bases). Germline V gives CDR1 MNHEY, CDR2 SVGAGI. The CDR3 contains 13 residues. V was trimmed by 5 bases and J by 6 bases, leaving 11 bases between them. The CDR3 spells CASSPTRVQPQHF. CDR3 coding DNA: TGTGCCAGCAGTCCCACCAGGGTTCAGCCCCAGCATTTT.

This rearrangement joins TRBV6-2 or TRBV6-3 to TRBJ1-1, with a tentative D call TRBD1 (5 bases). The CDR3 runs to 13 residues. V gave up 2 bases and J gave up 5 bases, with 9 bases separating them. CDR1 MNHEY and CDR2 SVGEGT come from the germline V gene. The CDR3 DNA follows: TGTGCCAGCAGTTACGCCGGGGGAACTGAAGCTTTCTTT. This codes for CASSYAGGTEAFF.

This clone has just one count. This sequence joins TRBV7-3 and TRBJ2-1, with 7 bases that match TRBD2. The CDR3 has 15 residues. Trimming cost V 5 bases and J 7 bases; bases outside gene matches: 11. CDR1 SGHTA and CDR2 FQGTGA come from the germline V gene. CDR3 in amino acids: CASSPTGGKGNEQFF. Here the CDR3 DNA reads TGTGCCAGCAGCCCTACCGGGGGGAAAGGGAATGAGCAGTTCTTC. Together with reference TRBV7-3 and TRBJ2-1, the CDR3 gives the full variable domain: GAGVSQTPSNKVTEKGKYVELRCDPISGHTALYWYRQSLGQGPEFLIYFQGTGAADDSGLPNDRFFAVRPEGSVSTLKIQRTERGDSAVYLCASSPTGGKGNEQFFGPGTRLTVL.

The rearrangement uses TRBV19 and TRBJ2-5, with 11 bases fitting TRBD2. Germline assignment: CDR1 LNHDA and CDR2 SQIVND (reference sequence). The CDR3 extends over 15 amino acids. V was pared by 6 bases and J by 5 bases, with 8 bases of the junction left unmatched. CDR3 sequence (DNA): TGTGCCAGTAGGGACCTAGCGGGGGGCGGTGAGACCCAGTACTTC. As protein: CASRDLAGGGETQYF.

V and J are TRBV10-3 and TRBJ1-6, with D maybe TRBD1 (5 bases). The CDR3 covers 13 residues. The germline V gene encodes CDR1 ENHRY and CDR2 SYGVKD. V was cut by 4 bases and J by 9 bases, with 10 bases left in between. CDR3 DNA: TGTGCCATCAGTGGGACAAGGGGTTCACCCCTCCACTTT. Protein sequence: CAISGTRGSPLHF.

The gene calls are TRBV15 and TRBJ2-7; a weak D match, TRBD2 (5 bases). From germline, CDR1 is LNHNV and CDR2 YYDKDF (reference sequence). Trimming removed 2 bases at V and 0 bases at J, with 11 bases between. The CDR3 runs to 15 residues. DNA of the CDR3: TGTGCCACCAGCAGACGTACGGGATTCTCCTACGAGCAGTACTTC. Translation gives CATSRRTGFSYEQYF.

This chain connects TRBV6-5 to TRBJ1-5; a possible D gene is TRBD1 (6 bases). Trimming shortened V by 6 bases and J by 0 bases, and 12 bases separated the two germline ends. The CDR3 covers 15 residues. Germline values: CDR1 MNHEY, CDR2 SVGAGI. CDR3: CASSTGTSSNQPQHF. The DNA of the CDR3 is TGTGCCAGCAGCACCGGGACATCTAGCAATCAGCCCCAGCATTTT.

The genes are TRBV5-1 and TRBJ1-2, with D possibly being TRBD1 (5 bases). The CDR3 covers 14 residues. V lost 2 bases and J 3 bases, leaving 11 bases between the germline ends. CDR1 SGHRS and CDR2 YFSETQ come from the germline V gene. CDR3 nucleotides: TGCGCCAGCAGCTTTTCAGGGAGCGACTATGGCTACACCTTC. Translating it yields CASSFSGSDYGYTF.

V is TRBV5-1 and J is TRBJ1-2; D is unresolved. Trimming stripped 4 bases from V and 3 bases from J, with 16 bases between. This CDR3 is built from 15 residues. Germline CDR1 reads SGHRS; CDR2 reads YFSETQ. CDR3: CASSPFRAMDYGYTF. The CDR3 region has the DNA TGCGCCAGCAGCCCTTTCCGGGCGATGGACTATGGCTACACCTTC.

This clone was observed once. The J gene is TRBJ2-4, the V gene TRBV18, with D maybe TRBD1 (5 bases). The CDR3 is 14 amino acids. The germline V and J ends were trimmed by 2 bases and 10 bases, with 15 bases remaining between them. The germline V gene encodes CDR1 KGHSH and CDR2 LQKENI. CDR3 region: CASSPTGALGIQYF. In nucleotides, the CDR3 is TGTGCCAGCTCACCAACAGGCGCCCTAGGGATTCAGTACTTC.

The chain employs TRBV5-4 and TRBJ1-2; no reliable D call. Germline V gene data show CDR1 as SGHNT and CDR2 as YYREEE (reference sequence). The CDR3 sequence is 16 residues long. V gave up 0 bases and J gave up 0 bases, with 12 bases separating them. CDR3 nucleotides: TGTGCCAGCAGCTTGGGGCTCACGCCCCCTAACTATGGCTACACCTTC. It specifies CASSLGLTPPNYGYTF.

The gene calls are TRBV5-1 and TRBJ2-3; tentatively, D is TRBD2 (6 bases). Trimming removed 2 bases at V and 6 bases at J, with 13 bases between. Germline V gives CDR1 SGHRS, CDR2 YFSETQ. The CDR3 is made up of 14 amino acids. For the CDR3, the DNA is TGCGCCAGCAGCTTAGGCGGGGTGGTGGATACGCAGTATTTT. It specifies CASSLGGVVDTQYF.

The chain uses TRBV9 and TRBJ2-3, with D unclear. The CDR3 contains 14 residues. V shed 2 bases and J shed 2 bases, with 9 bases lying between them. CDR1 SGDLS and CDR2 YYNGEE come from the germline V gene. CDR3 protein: CASSVYGPTDTQYF. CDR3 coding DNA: TGTGCCAGCAGCGTGTACGGACCCACAGATACGCAGTATTTT. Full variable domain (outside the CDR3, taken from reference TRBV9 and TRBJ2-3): DSGVTQTPKHLITATGQRVTLRCSPRSGDLSVYWYQQSLDQGLQFLIQYYNGEERAKGNILERFSAQQFPDLHSELNLSSLELGDSALYFCASSVYGPTDTQYFGPGTRLTVL.

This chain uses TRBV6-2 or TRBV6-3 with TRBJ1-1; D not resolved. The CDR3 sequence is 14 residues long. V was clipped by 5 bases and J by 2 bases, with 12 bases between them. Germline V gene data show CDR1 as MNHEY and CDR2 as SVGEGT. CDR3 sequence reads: CASSKAGPNTEAFF. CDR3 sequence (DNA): TGTGCCAGCAGTAAGGCCGGCCCCAACACTGAAGCTTTCTTT.

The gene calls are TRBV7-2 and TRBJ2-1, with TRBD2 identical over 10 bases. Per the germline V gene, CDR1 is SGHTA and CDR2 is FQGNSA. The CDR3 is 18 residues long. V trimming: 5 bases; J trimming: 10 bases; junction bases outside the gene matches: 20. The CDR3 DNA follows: TGTGCCAGCAGCCCCGGCCCAGCGGGGGGGCCCGGTGGTGGAGAGCAGTTCTTC. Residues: CASSPGPAGGPGGGEQFF.

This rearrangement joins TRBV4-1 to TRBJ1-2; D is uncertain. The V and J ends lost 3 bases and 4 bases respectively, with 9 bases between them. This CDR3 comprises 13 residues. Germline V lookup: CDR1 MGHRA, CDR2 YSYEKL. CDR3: CASSQGGIYGYTF. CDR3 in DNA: TGCGCCAGCAGCCAGGGAGGAATCTATGGCTACACCTTC.

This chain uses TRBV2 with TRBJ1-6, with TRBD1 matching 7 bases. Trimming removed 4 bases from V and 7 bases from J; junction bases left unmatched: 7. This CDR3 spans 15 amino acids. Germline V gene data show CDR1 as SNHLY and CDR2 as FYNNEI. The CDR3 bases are TGTGCCAGCAGTGTTCAGGGGGGATTCAATTCACCCCTCCACTTT. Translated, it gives CASSVQGGFNSPLHF.

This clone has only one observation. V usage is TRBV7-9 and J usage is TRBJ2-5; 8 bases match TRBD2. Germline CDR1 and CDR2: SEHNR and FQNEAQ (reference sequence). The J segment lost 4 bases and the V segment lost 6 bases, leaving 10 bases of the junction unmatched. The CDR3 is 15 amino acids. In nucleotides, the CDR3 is TGTGCCAGCAGTCACGGGGGGGAGGCTCCAGAGACCCAGTACTTC. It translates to CASSHGGEAPETQYF.

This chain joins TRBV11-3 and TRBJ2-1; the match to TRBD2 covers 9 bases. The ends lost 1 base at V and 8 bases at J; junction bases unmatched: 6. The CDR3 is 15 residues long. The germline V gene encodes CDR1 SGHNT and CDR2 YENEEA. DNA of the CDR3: TGTGCCAGCAGCTTAGTCTCTAGCGGGATGCATGAGCAGTTCTTC. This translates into CASSLVSSGMHEQFF.